This TCR beta chain was identified in a study of chemoradiotherapy in HPV16-positive cancers. Background on the study: Candidate HPV-specific clones and shared TCR motifs came from a couple of HPV16-positive patients.

General observations from the study: During treatment, candidate HPV-specific clones and E7-related motifs expanded in tumor. Only a couple of HPV16-positive patients supplied the functional HPV-specificity definition. For HPV16-positive patients, expanding HPV-responsive T cells associated with longer recurrence-free survival.

V lost 5 bases and J 6 bases, leaving 9 bases between the germline ends. The CDR3 length is 12 residues. Per the germline V gene, CDR1 is MDHEN and CDR2 is SYDVKM. The data were produced by immunoSEQ multiplex PCR, yet TCRdb's version contains in-frame clones alone and is incomplete. The sample consists of around 2,500 clones, around 88% of them appearing once. To note about this clone: Its antigen is not known.

This sequence originates from a human donor with HPV-associated anogenital cancer. The source material was tumor tissue, sampled from a patient who underwent chemoradiotherapy. This sequence joins TRBV28 and TRBJ2-3; D is unresolved. The CDR3 DNA sequence: TGTGCCAGCAGTCGGAGCCTGGATACGCAGTATTTT. It yields the protein CASSRSLDTQYF.